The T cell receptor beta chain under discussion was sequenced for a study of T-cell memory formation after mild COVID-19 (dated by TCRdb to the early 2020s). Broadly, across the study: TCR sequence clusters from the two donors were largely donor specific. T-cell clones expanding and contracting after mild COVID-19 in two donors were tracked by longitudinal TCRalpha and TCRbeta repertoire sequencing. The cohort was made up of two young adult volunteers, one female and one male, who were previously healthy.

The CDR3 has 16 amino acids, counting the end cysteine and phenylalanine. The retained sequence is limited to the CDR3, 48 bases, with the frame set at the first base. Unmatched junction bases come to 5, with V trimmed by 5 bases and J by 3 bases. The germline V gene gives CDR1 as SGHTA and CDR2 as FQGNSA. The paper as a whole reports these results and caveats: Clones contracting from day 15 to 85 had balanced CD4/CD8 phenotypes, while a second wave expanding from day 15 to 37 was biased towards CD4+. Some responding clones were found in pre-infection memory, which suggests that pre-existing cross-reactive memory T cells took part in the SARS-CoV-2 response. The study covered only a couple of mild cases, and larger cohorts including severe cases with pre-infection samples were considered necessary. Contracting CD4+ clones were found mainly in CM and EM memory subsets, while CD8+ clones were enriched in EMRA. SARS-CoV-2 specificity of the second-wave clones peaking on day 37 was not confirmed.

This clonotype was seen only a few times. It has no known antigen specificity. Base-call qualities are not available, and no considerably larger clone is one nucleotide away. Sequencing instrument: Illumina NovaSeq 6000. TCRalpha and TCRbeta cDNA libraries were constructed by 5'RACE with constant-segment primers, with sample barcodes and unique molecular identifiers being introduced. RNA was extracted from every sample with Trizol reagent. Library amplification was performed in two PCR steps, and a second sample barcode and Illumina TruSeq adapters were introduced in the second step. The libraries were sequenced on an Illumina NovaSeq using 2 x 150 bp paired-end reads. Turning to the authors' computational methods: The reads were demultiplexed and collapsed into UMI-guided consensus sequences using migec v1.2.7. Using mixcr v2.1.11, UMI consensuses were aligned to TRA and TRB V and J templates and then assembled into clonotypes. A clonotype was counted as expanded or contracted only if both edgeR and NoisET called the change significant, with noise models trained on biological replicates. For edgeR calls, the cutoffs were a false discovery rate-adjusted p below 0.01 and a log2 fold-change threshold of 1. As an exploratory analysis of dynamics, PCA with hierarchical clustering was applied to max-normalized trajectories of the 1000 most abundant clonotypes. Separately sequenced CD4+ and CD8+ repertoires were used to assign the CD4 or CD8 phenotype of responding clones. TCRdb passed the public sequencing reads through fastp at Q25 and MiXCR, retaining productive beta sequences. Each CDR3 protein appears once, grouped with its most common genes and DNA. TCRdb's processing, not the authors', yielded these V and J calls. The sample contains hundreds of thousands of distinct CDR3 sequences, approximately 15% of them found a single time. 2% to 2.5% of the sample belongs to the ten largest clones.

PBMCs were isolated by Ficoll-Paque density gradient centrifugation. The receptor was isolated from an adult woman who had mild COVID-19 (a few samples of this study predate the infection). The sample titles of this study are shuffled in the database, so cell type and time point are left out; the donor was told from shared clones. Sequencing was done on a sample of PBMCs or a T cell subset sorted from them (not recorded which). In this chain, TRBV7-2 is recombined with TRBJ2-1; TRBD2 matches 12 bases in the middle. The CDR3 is CASSLTSGGIYNEQFF. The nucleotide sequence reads TGTGCCAGCAGCCTTACTAGCGGGGGGATCTACAATGAGCAGTTCTTC.